A single sample is the source of the 13 T cell receptor beta chains below, sequenced in a study of T cell responses to AZD1222 COVID-19 vaccine. The protocol was immunoSEQ multiplex PCR, while the TCRdb copy is restricted to in-frame clones and leaves out a portion. Among 99,000 or so clones listed, about 91% were seen once. The sequencing used peripheral blood, collected on day 0 of AZD1222 vaccination. The receptors derive from an adult in good health.

The V gene is TRBV30, the J gene TRBJ1-1; TRBD1 matches 7 bases. Germline CDR1 reads GTSNPN; CDR2 reads SVGIG (reference sequence). Trimming took 2 bases from V and 7 from J; bases not matched to a gene: 7. The CDR3 is 13 amino acids. The CDR3 protein is CAWSPRDSLEAFF. DNA for the CDR3: TGTGCCTGGAGTCCACGGGACAGCCTTGAAGCTTTCTTT.

The chain has TRBV16 and TRBJ2-1; 9 nucleotides agree with TRBD2. The CDR3 is made up of 17 amino acids. Germline loops: CDR1 KGHSY, CDR2 FQNENV. The V segment lost 3 bases and the J segment 1 base; nucleotides outside the gene matches: 7. The CDR3 sequence is CASSHQRLADSYNEQFF. In DNA, the CDR3 is TGTGCCAGCAGCCATCAAAGACTAGCGGATTCCTACAATGAGCAGTTCTTC.

The rearrangement links TRBV5-1 to TRBJ2-5; D could derive from TRBD1 or TRBD2 (5 bases each). V lost 5 bases, J lost 2 bases, and 13 bases lay in between. The CDR3 spans 14 residues. In germline, CDR1 is SGHRS, CDR2 YFSETQ. This CDR3 reads CASSLRGEQETQYF. The CDR3 DNA reads as TGCGCCAGCAGTCTCCGAGGGGAACAAGAGACCCAGTACTTC.

The V and J genes are TRBV4-1 and TRBJ1-2; D not certain. V was trimmed by 0 bases and J by 2 bases, leaving 16 bases between them. The CDR3 covers 17 residues. Germline CDR1 reads MGHRA; CDR2 reads YSYEKL. CDR3 region: CASSQEPSPLGNYGYTF. CDR3 nucleotide sequence: TGCGCCAGCAGCCAAGAACCATCCCCCCTGGGGAACTATGGCTACACCTTC.

The gene calls are TRBV19 and TRBJ2-7, with D possibly TRBD2 on 6 matching bases. The germline V gene encodes CDR1 LNHDA and CDR2 SQIVND (reference sequence). Trimming removed 5 bases at V and 2 bases at J, with 13 bases between. The CDR3 sequence is 14 residues long. The CDR3 region is CASSPPRGTYEQYF. The DNA of the CDR3 is TGTGCCAGTAGTCCCCCCCGGGGGACCTACGAGCAGTACTTC.

The chain uses TRBV30 and TRBJ1-5; the D gene is possibly TRBD1 (5 bases). Trimming pared 3 bases from V and 0 bases from J, leaving 18 bases between. The germline gives CDR1 GTSNPN, CDR2 SVGIG (reference sequence). The CDR3 runs 17 residues. CDR3 nucleotides: TGTGCCTGGAGCCTTTCAGGGAATCCCTTTAGCAATCAGCCCCAGCATTTT. Encoded protein: CAWSLSGNPFSNQPQHF.

The gene calls are TRBV7-3 and TRBJ2-1; weak D call: TRBD2 (5 bases). V gave up 5 bases and J gave up 9 bases, with 14 bases separating them. Germline values: CDR1 SGHTA, CDR2 FQGTGA. The CDR3 has 13 residues. The CDR3 protein is CASSRGPSAEQFF. DNA for the CDR3: TGTGCCAGCAGCCGCGGGCCTTCGGCTGAGCAGTTCTTC.

The table lists this clone with a few counts. The gene calls are TRBV5-4 and TRBJ2-5; TRBD2 aligns across 14 bases. Per germline, CDR1 SGHNT and CDR2 YYREEE (reference sequence). This CDR3 is built from 16 residues. After removal of 4 bases from V and 2 bases from J, the junction contained 4 bases not matched to a gene. CDR3 in amino acids: CASSEGLAGGQETQYF. In DNA form, the CDR3 reads TGTGCCAGCAGCGAAGGACTAGCGGGGGGACAAGAGACCCAGTACTTC. The entire variable domain, with the rest obtained from reference TRBV5-4 and TRBJ2-5, is as follows: ETGVTQSPTHLIKTRGQQVTLRCSSQSGHNTVSWYQQALGQGPQFIFQYYREEENGRGNFPPRFSGLQFPNYSSELNVNALELDDSALYLCASSEGLAGGQETQYFGPGTRLLVL.

The chain is built from TRBV9 and TRBJ2-1; D perhaps matches TRBD2 (7 bases). V gave up 1 base and J gave up 6 bases, with 14 bases separating them. The CDR3 contains 15 residues. Looked up from germline, CDR1 is SGDLS and CDR2 is YYNGEE. DNA of the CDR3: TGTGCCAGCAGCGTAACGTGGGGGGGCTTCAATGAGCAGTTCTTC. As protein: CASSVTWGGFNEQFF.

CDR3 DNA: TGTGCCAGTACCGTAAGGGACAGGGGCGATGAAGCTTTCTTT. Its protein is CASTVRDRGDEAFF. J is TRBJ1-1 and V is TRBV2; 10 bases are shared with TRBD1. V shed 9 bases, J shed 7 bases, and the junction held 11 bases outside the gene matches. Germline V gene sequence: CDR1 SNHLY, CDR2 FYNNEI. The CDR3 runs 14 residues.

This chain connects TRBV30 to TRBJ2-7, with TRBD1 matching 10 bases. With 2 bases clipped from V and 3 bases from J, the junction kept 4 bases outside the gene matches. Germline V lookup: CDR1 GTSNPN, CDR2 SVGIG (reference sequence). The CDR3 totals 14 residues. CDR3 residues: CAWSPDRGFYEQYF. CDR3 DNA: TGTGCCTGGAGTCCGGACAGGGGGTTCTACGAGCAGTACTTC.

The V call is TRBV3-1 (or the pseudogene TRBV3-2), the J call TRBJ2-7, with 7 bases identical to TRBD2. V lost 5 bases and J lost 4; bases outside the gene matches: 8. CDR3 size: 14 residues. The germline CDR1 and CDR2 sequences are LGHDT and YNNKEL (reference sequence). Here the CDR3 DNA reads TGTGCCAGCAGCGAAGGACTAGTCTTATACGAGCAGTACTTC. Amino acids: CASSEGLVLYEQYF.

The chain uses TRBV5-4 and TRBJ2-7, with 13 bases that match TRBD2. The V and J ends lost 4 bases and 4 bases, in that order; junction bases with no gene match: 2. The CDR3 loop spans 14 amino acids. Germline lookup yields CDR1 SGHNT and CDR2 YYREEE (reference sequence). The CDR3 protein is CASSRTSGGYEQYF. CDR3 nucleotide sequence: TGTGCCAGCAGCCGGACTAGCGGGGGATACGAGCAGTACTTC.